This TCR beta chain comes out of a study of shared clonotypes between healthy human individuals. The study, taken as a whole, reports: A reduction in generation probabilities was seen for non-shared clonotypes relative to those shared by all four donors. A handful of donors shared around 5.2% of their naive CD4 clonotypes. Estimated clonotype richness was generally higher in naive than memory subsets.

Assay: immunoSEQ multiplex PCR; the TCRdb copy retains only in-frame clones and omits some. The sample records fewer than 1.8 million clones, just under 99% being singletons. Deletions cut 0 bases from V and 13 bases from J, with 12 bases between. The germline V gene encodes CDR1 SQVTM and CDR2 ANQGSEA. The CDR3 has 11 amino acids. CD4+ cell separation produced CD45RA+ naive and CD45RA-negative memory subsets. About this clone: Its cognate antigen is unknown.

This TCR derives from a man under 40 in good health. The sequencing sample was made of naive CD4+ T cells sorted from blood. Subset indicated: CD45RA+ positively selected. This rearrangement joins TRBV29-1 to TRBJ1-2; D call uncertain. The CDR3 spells CSVEDYRIGTF. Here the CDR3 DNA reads TGCAGCGTTGAAGATTACCGCATCGGCACCTTC.